This is a list of T cell receptor beta chains from one sample in a study of T cell repertoires in cytomegalovirus infection. TCRdb fed the reads into MiXCR, producing one record per CDR3 protein. This table has some 200,000 distinct CDR3 sequences, about 40% appearing once. No cognate antigen is known for these TCRs. This specimen was CD8+ T cells from cultured PBMCs, taken from culture after CMV antigen stimulation. The source of these receptors is a human donor in good health (CMV status not recorded). Some clones in this sample may be carry-over from other donors' samples. Both conserved end residues are trimmed from each CDR3.

V gene	CDR3 protein
TRBV7-3	ASSTGQPSNSPLH
TRBV27	ASSLSQLPLTQY
TRBV2	ASSARGGVQPQH
TRBV7-2	ASSLRLAGVKDEQF
TRBV7-1	ASSPKTGDNSPLH
TRBV6-5	ASSYSVSNGYT
TRBV27	ASSPREGTGSYEQY
TRBV7-8	ASSLSLGGLPNQETQY
TRBV7-2	ASSSYGEQF
TRBV27	ASSDRDRGAPYEQY
TRBV12-3/TRBV12-4	ASSLMGAVNTEAF
TRBV4-2	ASSPTGSSANEYQETQY
TRBV13	ASSLAKQGRGTEAF
TRBV4-1	ASSQWSGGETDTQY
TRBV7-6	ASTPSGNTEAF
TRBV7-6	ASSPEEGLAGYNEQF
TRBV20-1	SAGTGQHFP
TRBV7-9	ASSAVEAHRDTQETQY
TRBV11-3	ASSSRQDYEQY
TRBV19	ASSIDLDRGLNTEAF
TRBV27	ASSPSGQGEGYT
TRBV20-1	SARAYWRETQY
TRBV11-2	ASSQPGLAGGWEQF